This T cell receptor (beta chain) originates from a study of OX40 agonist ivuxolimab in advanced cancers. Study-wide background: Every patient in dose escalation had hepatocellular carcinoma, melanoma, renal cell or head and neck cancer. Prior checkpoint blockade (anti-PD-1, anti-PD-L1 or anti-CTLA-4) was permitted; 35% to 50% had it. Partial responses occurred in three patients (one hepatocellular carcinoma, two cutaneous melanoma).

Overall study findings and caveats: At 0.1 to 3.0 mg/kg, clonal expansion of CD4+ and CD8+ blood T cells had occurred by week 6.

V was pared by 4 bases and J by 1 base, with 12 bases of the junction left unmatched. Germline V gene data show CDR1 as SGHDT and CDR2 as YYEEEE. This CDR3 is built from 17 residues. Comments on this clone: The antigen is not known.

Clones were sequenced by immunoSEQ multiplex PCR, and TCRdb holds only the in-frame ones, with some missing. The sample shows 25,000 to 30,000 clones, 84% of them seen only once. The receptor was derived from an adult with an advanced solid tumor such as melanoma, head and neck, liver or kidney cancer. The rearrangement links TRBV5-6 to TRBJ2-7; 9 nucleotides line up with TRBD1. Here the sequenced sample was CD4+ or CD8+ T cells sorted from blood, taken in a trial of the OX40 agonist ivuxolimab. CDR3 DNA sequence: TGTGCCAGCAGCCCTCCGGGACAGGGACTCCCTTCCTACGAGCAGTACTTC. Its translation is CASSPPGQGLPSYEQYF.